The 14 T cell receptor beta chains reported below all come from one sample, sequenced in a study of cytomegalovirus exposure and HLA in healthy donors. The PCR used 60 Vbeta and 13 Jbeta primers. Assay used: immunoSEQ multiplex PCR; TCRdb lists only in-frame clones, some missing. The repertoire consists of about 190,000 clones, with less than 85% occurring once and the leading ten covering 1%. The sequenced material came from PBMCs. Receptors originate from a boy between 2 and 10 years old in good health and CMV-seronegative.

The J gene is TRBJ2-6, the V gene TRBV14; no clear D. CDR1 is SGHDN and CDR2 is FVKESK in the germline V gene. There are 15 residues in the CDR3. Trimming pared 10 bases from V and 0 bases from J, leaving 13 bases between. CDR3 in DNA: TGTGCCACGACTGATTCCAACTCTGGGGCCAACGTCCTGACTTTC. The encoded protein is CATTDSNSGANVLTF.

The V gene is TRBV19, the J gene TRBJ1-1; D ambiguous. The germline V and J ends were trimmed by 5 bases and 2 bases, with 9 bases remaining between them. The CDR3 spans 13 residues. Looked up from germline, CDR1 is LNHDA and CDR2 is SQIVND (reference sequence). CDR3 coding DNA: TGTGCCAGTAGTTCAGACACCAACACTGAAGCTTTCTTT. Amino acids: CASSSDTNTEAFF. Based on the CDR3 plus reference TRBV19 and TRBJ1-1, the full variable domain is DGGITQSPKYLFRKEGQNVTLSCEQNLNHDAMYWYRQDPGQGLRLIYYSQIVNDFQKGDIAEGYSVSREKKESFPLTVTSAQKNPTAFYLCASSSDTNTEAFFGQGTRLTVV.

The chain joins TRBV19 to TRBJ2-3, with a weak D call TRBD2 (6 bases). The CDR3 runs 14 residues. Trimming removed 2 bases from V and 5 bases from J, with 11 bases in between. Looked up from germline, CDR1 is LNHDA and CDR2 is SQIVND (reference sequence). CDR3 sequence reads: CASSINGGGDTQYF. The DNA of the CDR3 is TGTGCCAGTAGTATAAATGGGGGAGGAGATACGCAGTATTTT.

V and J are TRBV6-1 and TRBJ2-4, with 13 bases aligning to TRBD2. Germline-derived CDR1 and CDR2 are MNHNS and SASEGT. This CDR3 has 14 amino acids. J was trimmed by 7 bases and V by 5 bases; bases with no gene match: 2. CDR3 residues: CASSTSGGGNIQYF. CDR3 coding DNA: TGTGCCAGCAGTACTAGCGGGGGGGGGAACATTCAGTACTTC.

Turning to this clone: Sequence at one end of the junction differs from germline and may be a read error. Other DNA sequences from this sample encode an identical CDR3 as well. This sequence joins TRBV6-1 and TRBJ1-1; 9 positions match TRBD1. This CDR3 is built from 14 residues. From germline, CDR1 is MNHNS and CDR2 SASEGT. The CDR3 protein is CASSERGQGTEAFF. As DNA, the CDR3 is TGTGCCAGCAGTGAAAGAGGACAGGGGACTGAAGCCTTCTTT.

This clone was counted between two and nine times. The chain combines TRBV6-1 with TRBJ2-1, with 7 bases that match TRBD1. J gave up 8 bases and V 6 bases, and 10 bases lay outside the gene matches. The CDR3 has 14 amino acids. Germline V gives CDR1 MNHNS, CDR2 SASEGT. CDR3 residues: CASSSEQGSYEQFF. The CDR3 region has the DNA TGTGCCAGCAGCTCGGAACAGGGGAGCTATGAGCAGTTCTTC.

This chain uses TRBV30 with TRBJ1-4; no clear D. This CDR3 spans 12 amino acids. Germline CDR1 reads GTSNPN; CDR2 reads SVGIG (reference sequence). Trimming took off 1 base at V and 8 bases at J, with 8 bases between the two ends. CDR3 sequence: CAWSGGREKLFF. The CDR3 nucleotides are TGTGCCTGGAGTGGCGGTCGAGAAAAACTGTTTTTT.

The rearrangement uses TRBV4-1 and TRBJ1-3, with D possibly being TRBD1 (5 bases). The germline gives CDR1 MGHRA, CDR2 YSYEKL. Trimming shortened V by 0 bases and J by 0 bases, and 18 bases separated the two germline ends. The CDR3 sequence is 19 residues long. The CDR3 region has the DNA TGCGCCAGCAGCCAAGATCCCCAAGGGGTGATCAGCTCTGGAAACACCATATATTTT. Encoded protein: CASSQDPQGVISSGNTIYF.

This chain uses TRBV19 with TRBJ1-3; D not certain. Germline CDR1 reads LNHDA; CDR2 reads SQIVND (reference sequence). The CDR3 has 12 residues. Trimming stripped 5 bases from V and 8 bases from J, with 10 bases between. CDR3 in amino acids: CASSPPADTIYF. CDR3 bases: TGTGCCAGTAGTCCCCCGGCGGACACCATATATTTT.

This sequence joins TRBV11-2 and TRBJ2-7; 13 nucleotides match TRBD2. CDR1 SGHAT and CDR2 FQNNGV come from the germline V gene. Unmatched junction bases numbered 4, after V lost 6 bases and J lost 2 bases. The CDR3 totals 15 residues. DNA for the CDR3: TGTGCCAGCAGTCGGACTAGCGGGAGTACCTACGAGCAGTACTTC. Its protein is CASSRTSGSTYEQYF. The full variable domain, completed using reference TRBV11-2 and TRBJ2-7, is EAGVAQSPRYKIIEKRQSVAFWCNPISGHATLYWYQQILGQGPKLLIQFQNNGVVDDSQLPKDRFSAERLKGVDSTLKIQPAKLEDSAVYLCASSRTSGSTYEQYFGPGTRLTVT.

The V call is TRBV6-1, the J call TRBJ1-6; 8 bases map to TRBD1. Losses at the gene ends were 2 bases for V and 6 bases for J; bases not matched to a gene: 6. Germline CDR1 MNHNS, CDR2 SASEGT. The CDR3 contains 16 residues. This chain's CDR3 is CASSEHDRGANSPLHF. In DNA, the CDR3 is TGTGCCAGCAGTGAACACGACAGGGGCGCTAATTCACCCCTCCACTTT.

The chain links TRBV28 to TRBJ2-2; D might be TRBD2 (7 bases). CDR1 MDHEN and CDR2 SYDVKM come from the germline V gene. Between the trimmed V and J ends, which lost 3 bases and 7 bases, there was a span of 12 bases. The length of the CDR3 is 14 residues. This chain's CDR3 is CASSFGGAIGELFF. The CDR3 DNA reads as TGTGCCAGCAGTTTTGGGGGGGCCATCGGGGAGCTGTTTTTT.

The rearrangement links TRBV19 to TRBJ2-6, with a possible D match to TRBD2 (5 bases). Germline V lookup: CDR1 LNHDA, CDR2 SQIVND (reference sequence). Trimming took 7 bases from V and 0 from J, leaving 13 bases between them. This CDR3 comprises 16 residues. CDR3 in amino acids: CASTPDGGSGANVLTF. The CDR3 bases are TGTGCCAGTACCCCGGACGGAGGCTCTGGGGCCAACGTCCTGACTTTC.

The rearrangement uses TRBV5-1 and TRBJ2-7; the match to TRBD2 covers 9 bases. The germline V gene encodes CDR1 SGHRS and CDR2 YFSETQ. The CDR3 loop spans 17 amino acids. Trimming took 8 bases from V and 0 from J; bases not matched to a gene: 15. CDR3 in amino acids: CASSLLAGVRSSYEQYF. Here the CDR3 DNA reads TGCGCCAGTTCCCTATTAGCGGGAGTGAGGAGCTCCTACGAGCAGTACTTC.